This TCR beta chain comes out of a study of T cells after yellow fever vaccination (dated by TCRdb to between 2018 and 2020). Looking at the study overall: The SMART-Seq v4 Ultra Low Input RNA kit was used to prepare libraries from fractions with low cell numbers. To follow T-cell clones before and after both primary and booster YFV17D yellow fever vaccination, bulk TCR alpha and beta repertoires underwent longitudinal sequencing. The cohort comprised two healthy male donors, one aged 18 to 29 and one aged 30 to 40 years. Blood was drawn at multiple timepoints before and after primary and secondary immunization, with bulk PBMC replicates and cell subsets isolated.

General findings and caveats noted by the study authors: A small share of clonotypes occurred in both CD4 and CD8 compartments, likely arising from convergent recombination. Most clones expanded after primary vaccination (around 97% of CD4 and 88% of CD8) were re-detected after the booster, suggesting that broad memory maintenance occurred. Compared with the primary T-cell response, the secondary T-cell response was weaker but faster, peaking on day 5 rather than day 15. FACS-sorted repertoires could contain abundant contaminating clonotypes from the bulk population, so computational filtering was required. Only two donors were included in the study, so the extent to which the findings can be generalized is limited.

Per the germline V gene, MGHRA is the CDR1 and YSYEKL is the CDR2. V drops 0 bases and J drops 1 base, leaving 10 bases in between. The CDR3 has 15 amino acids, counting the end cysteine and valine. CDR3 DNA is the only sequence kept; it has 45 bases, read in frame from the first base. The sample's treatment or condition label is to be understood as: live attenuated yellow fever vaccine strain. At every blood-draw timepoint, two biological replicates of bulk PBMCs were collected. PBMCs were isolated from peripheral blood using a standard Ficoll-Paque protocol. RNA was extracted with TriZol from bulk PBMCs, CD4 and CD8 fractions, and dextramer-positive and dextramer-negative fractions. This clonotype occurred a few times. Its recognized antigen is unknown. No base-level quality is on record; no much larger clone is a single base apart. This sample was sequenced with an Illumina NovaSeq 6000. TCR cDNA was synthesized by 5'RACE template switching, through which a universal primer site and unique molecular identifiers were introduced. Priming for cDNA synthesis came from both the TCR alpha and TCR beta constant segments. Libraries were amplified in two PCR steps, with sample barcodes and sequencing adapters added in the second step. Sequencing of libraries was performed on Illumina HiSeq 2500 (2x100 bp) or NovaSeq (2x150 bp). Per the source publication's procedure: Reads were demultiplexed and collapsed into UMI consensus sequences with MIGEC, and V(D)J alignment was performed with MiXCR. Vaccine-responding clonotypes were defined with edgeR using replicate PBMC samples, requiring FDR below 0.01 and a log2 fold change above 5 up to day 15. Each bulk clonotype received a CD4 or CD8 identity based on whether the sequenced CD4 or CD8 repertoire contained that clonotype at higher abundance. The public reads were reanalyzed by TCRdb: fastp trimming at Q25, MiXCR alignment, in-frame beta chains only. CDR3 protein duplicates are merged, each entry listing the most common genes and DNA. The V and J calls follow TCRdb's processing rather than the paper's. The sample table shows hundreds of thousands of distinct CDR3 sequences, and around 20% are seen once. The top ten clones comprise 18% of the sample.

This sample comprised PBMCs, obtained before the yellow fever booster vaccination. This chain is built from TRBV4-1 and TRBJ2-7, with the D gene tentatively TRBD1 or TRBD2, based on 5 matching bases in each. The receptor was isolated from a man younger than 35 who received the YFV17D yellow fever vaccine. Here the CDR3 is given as CASSQEPGPSYEQYV. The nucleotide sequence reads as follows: TGCGCCAGCAGCCAAGAGCCGGGACCGTCCTACGAGCAGTACGTC.